This section outlines one T cell receptor beta chain sequence together with its context. Its antigen target is currently unknown. No much larger clonotype is one base removed from it; base qualities were not supplied. The germline V gene supplies CDR1 KGHSH and CDR2 LQKENI. Trimming accounts for 5 bases at V and 5 bases at J, while the number of junction bases matched to no gene is 5. The CDR3 numbers 15 residues from cysteine through phenylalanine. Just CDR3 DNA is preserved here, 45 bases in frame from base 1. The sample originates from a study of shared clonotypes between healthy human individuals (dated by TCRdb to the early 2020s). About the study as a whole: A few men and a couple of women, aged 18 to 49 years, made up the cohort. For each donor, CD4 naive and CD4 memory were each run on three plates, CD8 naive on two plates, and CD8 memory on one plate. To estimate repertoire size and how much clonotypes are shared between individuals, the study performed deep sequencing of blood TCR repertoires from 4 to 6 healthy adults. To increase sequencing depth and limit assay-specific biases, TCR repertoire library preparation and sequencing were carried out by different laboratories using diverse techniques. Per donor, leukapheresis produced somewhere between about 0.8 and 9.5 billion PBMCs. Study-level results and caveats: Based on pairwise subsampling, the degree of clonotype sharing among donors was expected to be affected by sequencing depth. Because the study included a small number of donors, the genetic and exposure-history diversity represented was limited. Sharing across a few donors was observed for about 5% of naive CD4, 3% to 3.5% of naive CD8, about 2.3% of memory CD4, and 0.4% of memory CD8 clonotypes. Higher generation probabilities were observed for clonotypes shared by all four sorted-subset donors than for non-shared clonotypes. Larger estimated clonotype richness was generally found for naive subsets than for memory subsets. Incomplete sequencing was indicated by rarefaction of sorted-subset datasets, despite the large sequencing depth. Only blood was sampled, and tissue TCR repertoires likely differ from those in blood.

TCR CDR3 regions were amplified from genomic DNA by multiplex PCR using the deep immunoSEQ assay. Extracted genomic DNA from each cell subset was spread evenly across all wells of several immunoSEQ 96-well plates, with each plate serving as a replicate. For sorted subsets, around 200 ng genomic DNA, equal to 30,000 to 35,000 T cell genomes, was loaded into each replicate PCR. The purified libraries were quantified using a Qubit 3.0 fluorometer, sized with a Bioanalyzer 2100, and then quantified again using the KAPA Library Quantification kit. Every immunoSEQ 96-well plate was sequenced on a separate single-read 150-cycle Illumina NextSeq 550 flow cell. The published analysis was carried out like this. Because the immunoSEQ output included only junctional sequences and no quality scores, the filtering could not be the same as the filtering used for full-length reads. Sequences were annotated with PyIR, a Python wrapper for IgBLAST v1.9, using IMGT germline references to assign V/J genes and CDR3. Any read was removed if the V/J assignment was weak (E-value above 1e-6), the CDR3 was missing, or the read contained stop codons, out-of-frame junctions, or ambiguous translated residues. V3J clonotypes were defined by identical inferred V gene, J gene, and CDR3 amino acid sequence. Percentage overlap between repertoires was calculated by dividing the number of shared unique clonotypes by the size of the smaller repertoire. Three approaches were used to assess repertoire richness: RTK rarefaction, the Chao1 estimator, and Recon v2.1 estimates of unobserved clonotypes. Generation probabilities for all TCRbeta clonotypes obtained by the gDNA method from a handful of donors were computed using OLGA. In its TCRdb copy, this immuneACCESS table keeps in-frame sequences only and misses some clones. Where compared with another copy, unresolved V genes explain less than half of these, and the others have no known cause. V and J calls and clone size are given by that table; D and trimming were obtained from the DNA. This sample has hundreds of thousands of clones in its table, and roughly 97% of those were observed once. The ten largest clones add up to about 0.057% of the sample.

Healthy HIV-negative adults with no recently reported acute infections or vaccinations were included as donors. Only Caucasian adults living in Nashville, Tennessee, USA were represented among the donors. CD4+ T cells were enriched by magnetic negative selection, after which naive cells were positively selected on CD45RA and the negative fraction was taken as the memory subset. Blood was obtained by leukapheresis, after which PBMCs were separated by Ficoll-Histopaque density gradient centrifugation and cryopreserved in liquid nitrogen vapor phase. Purity and quantity of every magnetically sorted T cell population were checked by analytical flow cytometry. From each sorted fraction, genomic DNA was isolated and quantified by UV absorbance on a Nanodrop 2000c.

This receptor was taken from a woman aged 25 to 45 in good health. The rearrangement joined TRBV18 to TRBJ2-1; 11 middle bases align to TRBD2. Sequencing was performed on naive CD4+ T cells sorted from blood. The cell subset or site label corresponds to: CD45RA+ positively selected. The sequenced DNA: TGTGCCAGCTCATCATTGGGACTAGCGGACAATGAGCAGTTCTTC. The encoded protein is CASSSLGLADNEQFF.